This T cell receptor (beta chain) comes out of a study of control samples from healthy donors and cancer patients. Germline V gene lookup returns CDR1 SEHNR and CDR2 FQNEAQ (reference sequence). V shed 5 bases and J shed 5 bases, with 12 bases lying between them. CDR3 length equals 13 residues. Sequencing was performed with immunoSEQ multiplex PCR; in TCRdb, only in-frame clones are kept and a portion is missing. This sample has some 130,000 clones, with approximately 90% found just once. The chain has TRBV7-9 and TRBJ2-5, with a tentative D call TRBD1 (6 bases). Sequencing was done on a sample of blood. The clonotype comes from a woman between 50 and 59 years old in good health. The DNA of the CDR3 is TGTGCCAGCAGCCTTACAGGGTTGGAGACCCAGTACTTC. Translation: CASSLTGLETQYF. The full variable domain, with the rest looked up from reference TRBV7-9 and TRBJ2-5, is DTGVSQNPRHKITKRGQNVTFRCDPISEHNRLYWYRQTLGQGPEFLTYFQNEAQLEKSRLLSDRFSAERPKGSFSTLEIQRTEQGDSAMYLCASSLTGLETQYFGPGTRLLVL.